This is a list of T cell receptor beta chains from one sample in a study of T cell repertoires in cytomegalovirus infection. TCRdb re-analysed the reads in MiXCR, keeping a single row per CDR3 protein. The sample lists some 300,000 distinct CDR3 sequences, about 9.2% occurring once. The sequenced material came from PBMCs. The receptors come from a human donor in good health (CMV status not recorded). Some clones in this sample may be carry-over from other donors' samples. The CDR3 runs from the conserved cysteine through the conserved F or W. A D gene is named only where the DNA matches it firmly. Only some rows state a clone size, as once, few, many or a class for expanded clones.

V: TRBV7-9
size: many
D: NA
J: TRBJ2-1
CDR3: CASSFNWDEQFF
DNA: TGTGCCAGCAGCTTCAACTGGGATGAGCAGTTCTTC

V: TRBV28
size: many
D: TRBD2
J: TRBJ2-3
CDR3: CASRHTTGGGTDTQYF
DNA: TGTGCCAGCAGGCACACCACCGGGGGGGGGACAGATACGCAGTATTTT

V: TRBV15
size: many
D: TRBD2
J: TRBJ2-1
CDR3: CATSPTSGSYNEQFF
DNA: TGTGCCACCAGCCCTACTAGCGGCTCCTACAATGAGCAGTTCTTC

V: TRBV14
size: few
D: NA
J: TRBJ2-7
CDR3: CASSQGGALYEQYF
DNA: TGTGCCAGCAGCCAAGGGGGAGCCCTTTACGAGCAGTACTTC

V: TRBV7-8
size: many
D: NA
J: TRBJ2-6
CDR3: CASSFGPPWTGANVLTF
DNA: TGTGCCAGCAGCTTTGGACCTCCCTGGACTGGGGCCAACGTCCTGACTTTC

V: TRBV20-1
size: NA
D: NA
J: TRBJ2-7
CDR3: CSVLRDVGWGYEQYF
DNA: TGCAGTGTTCTCCGGGACGTAGGGTGGGGTTACGAGCAGTACTTC

V: TRBV29-1
size: many
D: TRBD1
J: TRBJ1-1
CDR3: CSVRQGVGVRAFF
DNA: TGCAGCGTCCGACAGGGAGTGGGTGTTCGGGCTTTCTTT

V: TRBV7-8
size: many
D: TRBD1
J: TRBJ1-2
CDR3: CASSLARQGVRIGYTF
DNA: TGTGCCAGCAGCTTAGCGCGGCAGGGGGTTAGGATCGGCTACACCTTC

V: TRBV7-6
size: many
D: TRBD2
J: TRBJ2-1
CDR3: CASSLATSGDNEQFF
DNA: TGTGCCAGCAGCTTAGCCACTAGCGGCGACAATGAGCAGTTCTTC

V: TRBV19
size: many
D: TRBD1
J: TRBJ2-1
CDR3: CAKTRTGDSGCGASSYNEQFF
DNA: TGTGCCAAAACTAGGACAGGGGACTCGGGTTGTGGCGCGAGCTCCTACAATGAGCAGTTCTTC

V: TRBV28
size: NA
D: TRBD2
J: TRBJ2-3
CDR3: CASSPHTSGGYTDTQYF
DNA: TGTGCCAGCAGTCCCCACACTAGCGGGGGTTACACAGATACGCAGTATTTT

V: TRBV20-1
size: NA
D: TRBD2
J: TRBJ2-5
CDR3: CSALPAGANQETQYF
DNA: TGCAGTGCTCTCCCAGCGGGGGCCAACCAAGAGACCCAGTACTTC

V: TRBV12-3/TRBV12-4
size: NA
D: NA
J: TRBJ2-2
CDR3: CASGSSADGELFF
DNA: TGTGCCAGCGGGTCCAGCGCGGACGGGGAGCTGTTTTTT

V: TRBV20-1
size: few
D: NA
J: TRBJ1-6
CDR3: CSARREGGGSPLHF
DNA: TGCAGTGCCCGCCGGGAGGGGGGAGGTTCACCCCTCCACTTT

V: TRBV12-3/TRBV12-4
size: many
D: NA
J: TRBJ1-2
CDR3: CASSYDPNYGYTF
DNA: TGTGCCAGCAGCTACGACCCCAACTATGGCTACACCTTC

V: TRBV19
size: NA
D: NA
J: TRBJ2-1
CDR3: CASSRASSYNEQFF
DNA: TGTGCCAGTAGTAGGGCAAGCTCCTACAATGAGCAGTTCTTC

V: TRBV7-9
size: many
D: NA
J: TRBJ2-3
CDR3: CASRESTSPIGTDTQYF
DNA: TGTGCCAGCAGAGAGAGCACTAGCCCTATAGGGACAGATACGCAGTATTTT

V: TRBV7-9
size: many
D: NA
J: TRBJ1-1
CDR3: CASSFPYMGEDTEAFF
DNA: TGTGCCAGCAGCTTTCCGTACATGGGGGAGGACACTGAAGCTTTCTTT

V: TRBV29-1
size: few
D: NA
J: TRBJ2-7
CDR3: CSVEGQYEQYF
DNA: TGCAGCGTTGAAGGGCAGTACGAGCAGTACTTC

V: TRBV6-4
size: NA
D: TRBD2
J: TRBJ2-3
CDR3: CASSDSPAGARGTDTQYF
DNA: TGTGCCAGCAGTGACTCGCCAGCGGGGGCCCGAGGCACAGATACGCAGTATTTT